This is a list of T cell receptor beta chains from one sample in a study of cytomegalovirus exposure and HLA in healthy donors. The data were produced by immunoSEQ multiplex PCR, yet TCRdb's version contains in-frame clones alone and is incomplete. The sample lists tens of thousands of clones, just under 80% occurring once. The specimen sequenced was PBMCs. These receptors originate from a male donor in good health and CMV-seropositive. Each CDR3 is given with its conserved first and last residue. The order of the fields is J gene, V gene, D gene, clone size, CDR3 DNA, CDR3 protein. The D gene is left open where the match is weak. Size tells how often a clone was seen (once, few, many) or the class of an expanded clone, and some rows leave it out.

>TRBJ2-1|TRBV30|TRBD2|.
TGTGCCTGGAGTCGGACTAGCGGGGAGGAAAAGCAGTTCTTC
CAWSRTSGEEKQFF
>TRBJ1-4|TRBV2|.|.
TGTGCCAGCAGGCTCCAAGGGGCGAATGAAAAACTGTTTTTT
CASRLQGANEKLFF
>TRBJ1-5|TRBV18|TRBD1|.
TGTGCCAGCTCACCACGGCAGGGGGAGAATCAGCCCCAGCATTTT
CASSPRQGENQPQHF
>TRBJ2-3|TRBV2|TRBD1|.
TGTGCCAGCCAAGCCCACGGGACAGGGACATCCCGCACAGATACGCAGTATTTT
CASQAHGTGTSRTDTQYF
>TRBJ1-2|TRBV14|.|.
TGTGCCAGCAGCCTCAGGGATGGCTACACCTTC
CASSLRDGYTF
>TRBJ1-1|TRBV5-6|TRBD1|.
TGTGCCAGCAGCTTGGGACAGGGTTTGTCTGAAGCTTTCTTT
CASSLGQGLSEAFF
>TRBJ1-6|TRBV25-1|.|.
TGTGCCAGCAGTGAATTGCAGAATTCACCCCTCCACTTT
CASSELQNSPLHF
>TRBJ2-1|TRBV15|TRBD1|.
TGTGCCACCAGCGTATTCCCAAAGGGGACAGGTGGGAATGAGCAGTTCTTC
CATSVFPKGTGGNEQFF
>TRBJ1-1|TRBV11-2|.|.
TGTGCCAGCAGCTTACGAACAGGGATGTCTGCTGAAGCTTTCTTT
CASSLRTGMSAEAFF
>TRBJ2-5|TRBV14|.|once
TGTGCCAGCAGCCACGCCGCGATAGGGGGAAGTCTCAGAGAAAAGACCCAGTACTTC
CASSHAAIGGSLREKTQYF
>TRBJ2-1|TRBV5-4|.|few
TGTGCCAGCAGCTACACAGCAGGCTCCTACAATGAGCAGTTCTTC
CASSYTAGSYNEQFF
>TRBJ2-1|TRBV30|.|.
TGTGCCTGGGCTACCGGCCAGGGGACCTACAATGAGCAGTTCTTC
CAWATGQGTYNEQFF
>TRBJ2-7|TRBV5-6|.|.
TGTGCCAGCAGCTTCCCTAGCCACGAGCAGTACTTC
CASSFPSHEQYF
>TRBJ1-2|TRBV25-1|.|.
TGTGCATCGAGGATGACCCACTATGGCTACACCTTC
CASRMTHYGYTF
>TRBJ1-3|TRBV28|.|.
TGTGCCAGCGGAGCTTTAGGTTCGGGGAACATGGGGGCAAACACCATATATTTT
CASGALGSGNMGANTIYF
>TRBJ2-7|TRBV6-5|.|once
TGTGCCAGCAGTCCCGAGGGACATAGGGACGAGCAGTACTTC
CASSPEGHRDEQYF
>TRBJ2-1|TRBV5-1|TRBD2|.
TGCGCCAGCAGCTTAACTAGCGGGAGGGCCCTCAGTTTTTACAATGAGCAGTTCTTC
CASSLTSGRALSFYNEQFF
>TRBJ1-4|TRBV9|.|few
TGTGCCAGCAGCGTAGGGACAGCAGGAGAAAAACTGTTTTTT
CASSVGTAGEKLFF
>TRBJ2-1|TRBV9|TRBD2|.
TGTGCCAGCAGCGACGGGCTGGGACTACAGTCCTACAATGAGCAGTTCTTC
CASSDGLGLQSYNEQFF
>TRBJ2-2|TRBV28|TRBD1|.
TGTGCCAGCAGTGCCGCAGGGGGCCGCACCGGGGAGCTGTTTTTT
CASSAAGGRTGELFF
>TRBJ1-1|TRBV19|.|.
TGTGCCAGTAGTCGGACAGCAGCCCTGAACACTGAAGCTTTCTTT
CASSRTAALNTEAFF
>TRBJ2-7|TRBV29-1|.|.
TGCAGCGTTGGACGGAGTTTATATGACGAGCAGTACTTC
CSVGRSLYDEQYF
>TRBJ2-7|TRBV6-6|TRBD2|many
TGTGCCAGCAGGAACCTAGCGGGGGGCCTCGAGCAGTACTTC
CASRNLAGGLEQYF